The next 15 T cell receptor beta chains were all read from a single sample in a study of blood T cell repertoires in COVID-19. TCRdb keeps only in-frame clones here, not all; method: immunoSEQ multiplex PCR. The sample has approximately 100,000 clones, about 85% seen once. The sequenced sample consisted of peripheral blood. The receptors were sampled from a man older than 75 with acute or convalescent COVID-19.

The V gene is TRBV5-6, the J gene TRBJ1-4; TRBD1 aligns across 7 bases. With V trimmed by 3 bases and J by 8 bases, 7 bases remained unmatched. This CDR3 has 14 residues. The germline V gene encodes CDR1 SGHDT and CDR2 YYEEEE. The CDR3, as DNA: TGTGCCAGCAGCTCGGGACAGCTGGGCGAAAAACTGTTTTTT. This sequence encodes CASSSGQLGEKLFF.

The V and J genes are TRBV5-4 and TRBJ2-7; no reliable D call. The CDR3 is made up of 14 amino acids. Trimming left V 3 bases short and J 0 bases short, with 10 bases between. From germline, CDR1 is SGHNT and CDR2 YYREEE (reference sequence). The CDR3 sequence: CASSSRSGSYEQYF. The CDR3 bases are TGTGCCAGCAGCTCGCGGTCCGGCTCCTACGAGCAGTACTTC.

V gene TRBV7-3 combines with J gene TRBJ1-2; TRBD1 agrees at 9 bases. The CDR3 runs to 16 residues. V trimming: 5 bases; J trimming: 4 bases; junction bases outside the gene matches: 11. Germline CDR1 and CDR2: SGHTA and FQGTGA. The CDR3 spells CASSPGGQGIGYGYTF. In nucleotides, the CDR3 is TGTGCCAGCAGCCCAGGGGGACAGGGTATTGGCTATGGCTACACCTTC.

The V and J genes are TRBV10-1 and TRBJ2-3; D gene uncertain. This CDR3 is built from 12 residues. CDR1 WNHNN and CDR2 SYGVQD come from the germline V gene (reference sequence). Between the trimmed V and J ends, which lost 7 bases and 3 bases, there was a span of 8 bases. The chain's CDR3 is CASNKNTDTQYF. Written as DNA, the CDR3 is TGCGCCAGCAATAAAAATACAGATACGCAGTATTTT.

This chain uses TRBV7-2 with TRBJ2-2, with no clear D. The CDR3 sequence is 13 residues long. Trimming took off 1 base at V and 6 bases at J, with 6 bases between the two ends. Germline values: CDR1 SGHTA, CDR2 FQGNSA. CDR3 region: CASSLVVSGELFF. The DNA of the CDR3 is TGTGCCAGCAGCTTAGTTGTATCCGGGGAGCTGTTTTTT. The whole variable domain, remainder taken from reference TRBV7-2 and TRBJ2-2, is GAGVSQSPSNKVTEKGKDVELRCDPISGHTALYWYRQSLGQGLEFLIYFQGNSAPDKSGLPSDRFSAERTGGSVSTLTIQRTQQEDSAVYLCASSLVVSGELFFGEGSRLTVL.

The chain is built from TRBV7-3 and TRBJ1-3; TRBD1 agrees at 11 bases. CDR3 length: 15 amino acids. Germline CDR1 SGHTA, CDR2 FQGTGA. The ends lost 5 bases at V and 4 bases at J; junction bases unmatched: 4. The DNA of the CDR3 is TGTGCCAGCAGCGCCGGACAGGGGGCAGGAAACACCATATATTTT. Its protein product is CASSAGQGAGNTIYF.

The rearrangement links TRBV6-1 to TRBJ1-4, with 8 bases aligning to TRBD1. This CDR3 is built from 14 residues. Germline values: CDR1 MNHNS, CDR2 SASEGT. The junction had 9 bases not matched to a gene; V was cut back by 7 bases and J by 8 bases. CDR3 residues: CASTNTGGREKLFF. The CDR3 bases are TGTGCCAGCACTAACACAGGGGGAAGGGAAAAACTGTTTTTT.

This clone is a singleton in its sample. This chain connects TRBV7-2 to TRBJ2-2; TRBD2 agrees at 8 bases. The CDR3 runs to 16 residues. The V gene end was trimmed by 1 base and the J gene end by 4 bases; junction bases not matched to a gene: 5. CDR1 SGHTA and CDR2 FQGNSA come from the germline V gene. The CDR3 DNA sequence: TGTGCCAGCAGCTTAGGGAGTAGCGGGGTCACCGGGGAGCTGTTTTTT. Its protein product is CASSLGSSGVTGELFF.

This clone was recorded once. This chain joins TRBV18 and TRBJ2-2; D is ambiguous. V lost 4 bases to trimming and J lost 0 bases, with 15 bases between them. The CDR3 is made up of 17 amino acids. Germline V lookup: CDR1 KGHSH, CDR2 LQKENI. This CDR3 reads CASSQTSGGANTGELFF. The CDR3 DNA reads as TGTGCCAGCTCACAAACATCAGGTGGCGCGAACACCGGGGAGCTGTTTTTT. The full variable domain, completed using reference TRBV18 and TRBJ2-2, is NAGVMQNPRHLVRRRGQEARLRCSPMKGHSHVYWYRQLPEEGLKFMVYLQKENIIDESGMPKERFSAEFPKEGPSILRIQQVVRGDSAAYFCASSQTSGGANTGELFFGEGSRLTVL.

The chain uses TRBV12-3 or TRBV12-4 and TRBJ2-3, with a weak D call TRBD2 (6 bases). CDR3 length equals 13 residues. Trimming shortened V by 8 bases and J by 5 bases, and 14 bases separated the two germline ends. The CDR3 region is CASGRDWGDTQYF. CDR3 sequence (DNA): TGTGCCAGCGGCCGGGACTGGGGAGATACGCAGTATTTT.

The chain links TRBV4-1 to TRBJ2-7, with 11 bases lining up with TRBD1. V lost 1 base to trimming and J lost 4 bases; unmatched junction nucleotides: 6. From germline, CDR1 is MGHRA and CDR2 YSYEKL. The CDR3 has 16 residues. This CDR3 reads CASSQASGTGGYEQYF. CDR3 in DNA: TGCGCCAGCAGCCAAGCTTCCGGGACAGGGGGGTACGAGCAGTACTTC.

The chain's CDR3 is CASSQDTGQITYEQYF. For the CDR3, the DNA is TGTGCCAGCAGCCAAGATACAGGACAGATTACCTACGAGCAGTACTTC. The chain has TRBV3-1 (or the pseudogene TRBV3-2) and TRBJ2-7; TRBD1 might be the D (6 bases). V dropped 0 bases and J dropped 2 bases, with 14 bases sitting between them. The germline V gene encodes CDR1 LGHDT and CDR2 YNNKEL (reference sequence). CDR3 length: 16 amino acids.

The chain combines TRBV7-2 with TRBJ2-1; TRBD2 matches at 11 bases. CDR1 and CDR2 (germline): SGHTA, FQGNSA. V gave up 3 bases and J gave up 5 bases; unmatched junction bases: 3. This CDR3 has 15 amino acids. The CDR3 sequence: CASSFVSGRDNEQFF. For the CDR3, the DNA is TGTGCCAGCAGCTTCGTTAGCGGGAGGGACAATGAGCAGTTCTTC.

V gene TRBV5-1 combines with J gene TRBJ2-6; TRBD1 is a possible D gene (6 bases). This CDR3 is built from 16 residues. Per the germline V gene, CDR1 is SGHRS and CDR2 is YFSETQ. V shed 5 bases and J shed 0 bases, with 12 bases lying between them. As DNA, the CDR3 is TGCGCCAGCAGGATGACAGGAGCCTCTGGGGCCAACGTCCTGACTTTC. It is translated as CASRMTGASGANVLTF.

The DNA of the CDR3 is TGTGCCAGCTCATCGGACACCTCCTCCTACGAGCAGTACTTC. It codes for CASSSDTSSYEQYF. This rearrangement joins TRBV18 to TRBJ2-7, with D perhaps TRBD1 (5 bases). V was trimmed by 5 bases and J by 0 bases, leaving 11 bases between them. Germline CDR1 KGHSH, CDR2 LQKENI. The CDR3 contains 14 residues.